This entry describes one TCR beta chain. Its antigen remains unknown. The data were taken from a study of post-analysis software for immune sequencing data. Looking at the study overall: Both relapsing-remitting and secondary progressive multiple sclerosis featured among the disease courses, as did progressive-relapsing multiple sclerosis. Study-level findings and limits: People with multiple sclerosis had a significantly lower normalized Chao1 diversity than controls did. Pronounced co-clustering by F measure was evident among identically batched samples.

Included in the TCR beta cDNA libraries were unique molecular identifiers. The source material, about 0.95 to 10 million T cells, gave rise to approximately 520,000 cDNA molecules. TCRdb redid the calling of the PCR reads with MiXCR, one entry per CDR3 protein. Of fewer than 850,000 distinct CDR3 sequences in the sample, approximately 30% were seen once. The source material was blood. This TCR was sampled from a girl between 10 and 17 years old with multiple sclerosis.

This chain's CDR3 is CASSSLVGRGLYEQYF. The DNA of the CDR3 is TGTGCCAGCAGCTCATTGGTGGGCAGGGGGCTCTACGAGCAGTACTTC. V is TRBV7-2 and J is TRBJ2-5, with 8 bases aligning to TRBD1. The tail of the sequence fits TRBJ2-7 better, so the J call may be wrong. The germline V gene encodes CDR1 SGHTA and CDR2 FQGNSA. The CDR3 is made up of 16 amino acids.